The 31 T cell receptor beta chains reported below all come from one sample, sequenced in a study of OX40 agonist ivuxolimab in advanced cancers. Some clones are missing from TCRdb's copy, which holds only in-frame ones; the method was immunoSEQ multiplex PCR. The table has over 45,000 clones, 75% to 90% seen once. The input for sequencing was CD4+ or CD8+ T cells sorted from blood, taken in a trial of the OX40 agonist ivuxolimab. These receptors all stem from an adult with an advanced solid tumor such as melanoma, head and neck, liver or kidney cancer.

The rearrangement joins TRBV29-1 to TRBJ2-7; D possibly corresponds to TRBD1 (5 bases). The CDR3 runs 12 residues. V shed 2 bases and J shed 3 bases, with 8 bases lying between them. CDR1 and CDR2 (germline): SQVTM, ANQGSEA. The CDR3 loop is CSVEIDSYEQYF. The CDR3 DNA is TGCAGCGTTGAAATTGACAGCTACGAGCAGTACTTC.

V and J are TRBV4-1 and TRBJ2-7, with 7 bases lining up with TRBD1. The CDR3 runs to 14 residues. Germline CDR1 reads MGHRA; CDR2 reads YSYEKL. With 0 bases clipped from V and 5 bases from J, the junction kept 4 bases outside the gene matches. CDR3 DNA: TGCGCCAGCAGCCAAGAAGAGGGGGCGGACGAGCAGTACTTC. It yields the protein CASSQEEGADEQYF.

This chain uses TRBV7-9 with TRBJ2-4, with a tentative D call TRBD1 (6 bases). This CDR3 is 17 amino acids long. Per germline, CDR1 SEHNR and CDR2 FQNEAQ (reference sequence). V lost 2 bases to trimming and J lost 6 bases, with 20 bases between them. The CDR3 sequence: CASSLKGAGQRGNIQYF. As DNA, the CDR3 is TGTGCCAGCAGCTTAAAAGGGGCTGGACAGAGGGGAAACATTCAGTACTTC.

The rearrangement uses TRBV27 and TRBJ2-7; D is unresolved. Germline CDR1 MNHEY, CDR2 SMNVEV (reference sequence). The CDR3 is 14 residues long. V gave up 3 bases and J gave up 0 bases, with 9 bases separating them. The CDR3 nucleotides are TGTGCCAGCAGTTTGGCGGTAGGCTCCTACGAGCAGTACTTC. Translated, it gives CASSLAVGSYEQYF.

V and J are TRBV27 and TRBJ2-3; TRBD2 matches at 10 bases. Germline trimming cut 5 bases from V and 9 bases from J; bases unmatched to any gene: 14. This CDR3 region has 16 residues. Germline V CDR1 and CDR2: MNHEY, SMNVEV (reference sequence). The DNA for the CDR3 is TGTGCCAGCAGTGGATGGGGAGCGGGGGGGGGCGAGACGCAGTATTTT. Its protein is CASSGWGAGGGETQYF.

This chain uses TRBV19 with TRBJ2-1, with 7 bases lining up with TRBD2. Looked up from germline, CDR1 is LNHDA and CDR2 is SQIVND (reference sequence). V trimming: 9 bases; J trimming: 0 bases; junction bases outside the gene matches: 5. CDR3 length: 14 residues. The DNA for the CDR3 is TGTGCCAGCACGACGGGGGGCTCCTACAATGAGCAGTTCTTC. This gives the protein CASTTGGSYNEQFF.

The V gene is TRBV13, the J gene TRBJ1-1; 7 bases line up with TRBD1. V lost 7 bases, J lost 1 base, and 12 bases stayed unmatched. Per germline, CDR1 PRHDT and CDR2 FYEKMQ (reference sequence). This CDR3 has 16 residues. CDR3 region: CASTTATGERNTEAFF. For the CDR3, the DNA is TGTGCCAGCACTACGGCAACAGGGGAACGGAACACTGAAGCTTTCTTT.

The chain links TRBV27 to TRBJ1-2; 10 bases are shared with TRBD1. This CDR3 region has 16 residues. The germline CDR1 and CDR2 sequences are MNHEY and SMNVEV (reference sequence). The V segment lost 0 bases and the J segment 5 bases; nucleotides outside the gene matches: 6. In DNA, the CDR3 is TGTGCCAGCAGTTTATCCGGGACAGGGGTATATTATGGCTACACCTTC. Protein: CASSLSGTGVYYGYTF.

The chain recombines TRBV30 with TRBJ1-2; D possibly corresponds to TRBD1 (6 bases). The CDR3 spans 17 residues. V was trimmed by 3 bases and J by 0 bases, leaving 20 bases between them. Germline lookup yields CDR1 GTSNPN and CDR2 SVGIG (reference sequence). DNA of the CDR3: TGTGCCTGGAGCGCCCGGAACTTACAGGGAGCTAACTATGGCTACACCTTC. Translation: CAWSARNLQGANYGYTF.

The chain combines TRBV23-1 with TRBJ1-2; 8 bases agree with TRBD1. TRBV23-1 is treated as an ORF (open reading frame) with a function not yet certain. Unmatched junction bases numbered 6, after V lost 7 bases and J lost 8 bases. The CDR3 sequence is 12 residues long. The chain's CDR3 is CASTVTGAGYTF. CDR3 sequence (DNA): TGCGCCAGCACCGTGACAGGGGCCGGCTACACCTTC.

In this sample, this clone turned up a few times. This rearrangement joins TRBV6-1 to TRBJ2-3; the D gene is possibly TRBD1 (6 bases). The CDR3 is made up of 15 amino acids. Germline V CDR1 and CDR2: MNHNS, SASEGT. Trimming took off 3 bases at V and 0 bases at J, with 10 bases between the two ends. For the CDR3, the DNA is TGTGCCAGCAGTGACGGACAGCTAAGCACAGATACGCAGTATTTT. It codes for CASSDGQLSTDTQYF.

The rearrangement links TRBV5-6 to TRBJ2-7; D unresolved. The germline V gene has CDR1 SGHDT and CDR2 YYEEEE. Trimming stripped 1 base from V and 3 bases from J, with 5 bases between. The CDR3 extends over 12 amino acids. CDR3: CASSLRIYEQYF. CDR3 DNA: TGTGCCAGCAGCTTGCGGATCTACGAGCAGTACTTC.

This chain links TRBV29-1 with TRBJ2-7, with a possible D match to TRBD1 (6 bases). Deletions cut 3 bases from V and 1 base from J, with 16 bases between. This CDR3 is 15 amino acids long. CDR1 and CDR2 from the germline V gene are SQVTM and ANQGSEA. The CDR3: CSVDITDRPSYEQYF. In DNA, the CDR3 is TGCAGCGTTGACATTACCGACAGGCCGTCCTACGAGCAGTACTTC.

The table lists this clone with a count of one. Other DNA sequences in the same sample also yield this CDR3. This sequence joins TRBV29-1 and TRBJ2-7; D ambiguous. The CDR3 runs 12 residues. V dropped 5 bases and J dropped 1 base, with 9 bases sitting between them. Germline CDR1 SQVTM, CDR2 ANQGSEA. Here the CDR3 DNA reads TGCAGCGTTTCGGGCGGATCCTACGAGCAGTACTTC. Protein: CSVSGGSYEQYF.

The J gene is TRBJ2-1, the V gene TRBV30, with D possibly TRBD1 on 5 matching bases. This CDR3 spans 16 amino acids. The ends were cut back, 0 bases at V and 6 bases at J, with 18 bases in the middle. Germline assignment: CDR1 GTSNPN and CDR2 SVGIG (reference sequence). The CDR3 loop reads CAWSVSAGWTGNEQFF. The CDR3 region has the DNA TGTGCCTGGAGTGTATCCGCAGGGTGGACCGGCAATGAGCAGTTCTTC. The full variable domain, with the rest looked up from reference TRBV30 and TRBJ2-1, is SQTIHQWPATLVQPVGSPLSLECTVEGTSNPNLYWYRQAAGRGLQLLFYSVGIGQISSEVPQNLSASRPQDRQFILSSKKLLLSDSGFYLCAWSVSAGWTGNEQFFGPGTRLTVL.

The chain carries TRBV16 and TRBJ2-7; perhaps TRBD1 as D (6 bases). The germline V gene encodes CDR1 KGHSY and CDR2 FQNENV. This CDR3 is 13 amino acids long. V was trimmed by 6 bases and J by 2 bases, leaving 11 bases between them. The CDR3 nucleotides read TGTGCCAGCAGACCGGGACACACCTACGAGCAGTACTTC. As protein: CASRPGHTYEQYF.

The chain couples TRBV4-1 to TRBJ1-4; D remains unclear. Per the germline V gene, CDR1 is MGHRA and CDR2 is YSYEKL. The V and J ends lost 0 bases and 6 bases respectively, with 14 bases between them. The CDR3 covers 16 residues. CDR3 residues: CASSQDGPGDDEKLFF. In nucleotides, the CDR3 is TGCGCCAGCAGCCAAGACGGTCCAGGCGATGATGAAAAACTGTTTTTT.

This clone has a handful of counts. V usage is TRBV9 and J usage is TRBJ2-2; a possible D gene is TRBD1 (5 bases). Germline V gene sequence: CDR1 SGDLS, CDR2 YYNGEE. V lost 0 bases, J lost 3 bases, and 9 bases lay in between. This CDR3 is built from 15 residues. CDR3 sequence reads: CASSVGGSHTGELFF. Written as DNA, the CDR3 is TGTGCCAGCAGCGTAGGGGGCAGTCACACCGGGGAGCTGTTTTTT.

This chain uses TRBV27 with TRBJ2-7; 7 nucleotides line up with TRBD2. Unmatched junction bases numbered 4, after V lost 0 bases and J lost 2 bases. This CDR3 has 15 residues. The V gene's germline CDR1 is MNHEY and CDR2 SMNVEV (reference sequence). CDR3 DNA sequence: TGTGCCAGCAGTTTATCGGGGGGGAATCCCTACGAGCAGTACTTC. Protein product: CASSLSGGNPYEQYF.

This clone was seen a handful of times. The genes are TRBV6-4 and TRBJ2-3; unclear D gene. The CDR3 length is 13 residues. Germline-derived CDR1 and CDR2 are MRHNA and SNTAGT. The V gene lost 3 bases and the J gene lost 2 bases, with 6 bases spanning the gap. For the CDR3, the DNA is TGTGCCAGCAGTGAGGGTTTCACAGATACGCAGTATTTT. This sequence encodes CASSEGFTDTQYF.

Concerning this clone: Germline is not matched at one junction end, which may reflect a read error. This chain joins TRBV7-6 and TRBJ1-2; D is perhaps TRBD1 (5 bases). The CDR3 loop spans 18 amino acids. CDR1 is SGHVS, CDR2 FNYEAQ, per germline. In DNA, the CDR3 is TGTGCCAGCAGTTCAAGGTGGACTGCAAGGGGTGTTTCCTATGGCTACGCCTTC. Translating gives CASSSRWTARGVSYGYAF.

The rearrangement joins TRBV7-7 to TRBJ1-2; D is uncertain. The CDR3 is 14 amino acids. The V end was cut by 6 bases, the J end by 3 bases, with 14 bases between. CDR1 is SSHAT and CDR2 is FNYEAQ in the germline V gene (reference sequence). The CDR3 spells CASRDAPLHYGYTF. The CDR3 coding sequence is TGTGCCAGCAGGGACGCCCCTCTACACTATGGCTACACCTTC.

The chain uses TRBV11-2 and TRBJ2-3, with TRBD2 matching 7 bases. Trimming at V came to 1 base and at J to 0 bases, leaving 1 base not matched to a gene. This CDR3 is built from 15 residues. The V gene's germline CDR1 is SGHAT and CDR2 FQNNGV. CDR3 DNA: TGTGCCAGCAGCTTAGGCGGGAGAAGCACAGATACGCAGTATTTT. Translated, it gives CASSLGGRSTDTQYF.

CDR3 in DNA: TGTGCCAGCAGTGCGACAGGCGAGCAGTTCTTC. Its translation: CASSATGEQFF. V usage is TRBV27 and J usage is TRBJ2-1, with TRBD1 as a possible D gene (6 bases). Between the trimmed V and J ends, which lost 5 bases and 10 bases, there was a span of 9 bases. In germline, CDR1 is MNHEY, CDR2 SMNVEV (reference sequence). This CDR3 has 11 amino acids.

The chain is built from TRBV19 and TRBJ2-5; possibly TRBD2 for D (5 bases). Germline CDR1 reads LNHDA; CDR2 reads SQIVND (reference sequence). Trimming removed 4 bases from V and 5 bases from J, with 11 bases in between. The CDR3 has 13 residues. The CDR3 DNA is TGTGCCAGTAGTACGCGGGTCTGGGAGACCCAGTACTTC. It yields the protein CASSTRVWETQYF.

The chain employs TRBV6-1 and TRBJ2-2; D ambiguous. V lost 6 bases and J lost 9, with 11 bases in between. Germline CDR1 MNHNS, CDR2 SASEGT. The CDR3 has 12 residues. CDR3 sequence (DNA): TGTGCCAGCAGCGATCCGGGCTGGGAGCTGTTTTTT. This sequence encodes CASSDPGWELFF.

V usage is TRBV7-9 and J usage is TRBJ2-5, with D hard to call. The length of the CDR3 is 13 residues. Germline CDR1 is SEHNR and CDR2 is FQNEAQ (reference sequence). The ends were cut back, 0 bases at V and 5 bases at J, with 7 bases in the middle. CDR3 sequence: CASSLAISETQYF. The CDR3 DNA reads TGTGCCAGCAGCTTAGCGATTAGTGAGACCCAGTACTTC. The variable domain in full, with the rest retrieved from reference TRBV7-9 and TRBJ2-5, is DTGVSQNPRHKITKRGQNVTFRCDPISEHNRLYWYRQTLGQGPEFLTYFQNEAQLEKSRLLSDRFSAERPKGSFSTLEIQRTEQGDSAMYLCASSLAISETQYFGPGTRLLVL.

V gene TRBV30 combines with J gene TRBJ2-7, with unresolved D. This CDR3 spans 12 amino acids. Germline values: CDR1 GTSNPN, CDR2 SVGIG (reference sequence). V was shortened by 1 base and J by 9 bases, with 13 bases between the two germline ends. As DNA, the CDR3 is TGTGCCTGGAGTGCCCTGAGTCCCGGGCAGTACTTC. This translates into CAWSALSPGQYF.

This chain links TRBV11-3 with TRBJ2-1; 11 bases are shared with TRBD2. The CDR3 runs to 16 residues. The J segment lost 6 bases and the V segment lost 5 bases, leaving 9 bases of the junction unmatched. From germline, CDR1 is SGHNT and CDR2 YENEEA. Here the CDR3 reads CASSPRSSGGANEQFF. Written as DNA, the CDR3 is TGTGCCAGCAGCCCCAGAAGTAGCGGGGGGGCCAATGAGCAGTTCTTC.

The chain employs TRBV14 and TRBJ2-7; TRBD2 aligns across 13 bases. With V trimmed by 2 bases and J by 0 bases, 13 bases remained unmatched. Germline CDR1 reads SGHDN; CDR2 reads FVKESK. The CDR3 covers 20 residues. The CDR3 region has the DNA TGTGCCAGCAGCCAAAGAGTCCCGGGACTAGCGGGGTACGACTCCTACGAGCAGTACTTC. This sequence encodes CASSQRVPGLAGYDSYEQYF.

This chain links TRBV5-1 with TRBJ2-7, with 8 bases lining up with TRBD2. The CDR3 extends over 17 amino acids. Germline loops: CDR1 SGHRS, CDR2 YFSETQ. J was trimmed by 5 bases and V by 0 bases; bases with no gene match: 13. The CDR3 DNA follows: TGCGCCAGCAGCTTGGCCGGGTCGGGGCGGGAGGACGACGAGCAGTACTTC. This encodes CASSLAGSGREDDEQYF.